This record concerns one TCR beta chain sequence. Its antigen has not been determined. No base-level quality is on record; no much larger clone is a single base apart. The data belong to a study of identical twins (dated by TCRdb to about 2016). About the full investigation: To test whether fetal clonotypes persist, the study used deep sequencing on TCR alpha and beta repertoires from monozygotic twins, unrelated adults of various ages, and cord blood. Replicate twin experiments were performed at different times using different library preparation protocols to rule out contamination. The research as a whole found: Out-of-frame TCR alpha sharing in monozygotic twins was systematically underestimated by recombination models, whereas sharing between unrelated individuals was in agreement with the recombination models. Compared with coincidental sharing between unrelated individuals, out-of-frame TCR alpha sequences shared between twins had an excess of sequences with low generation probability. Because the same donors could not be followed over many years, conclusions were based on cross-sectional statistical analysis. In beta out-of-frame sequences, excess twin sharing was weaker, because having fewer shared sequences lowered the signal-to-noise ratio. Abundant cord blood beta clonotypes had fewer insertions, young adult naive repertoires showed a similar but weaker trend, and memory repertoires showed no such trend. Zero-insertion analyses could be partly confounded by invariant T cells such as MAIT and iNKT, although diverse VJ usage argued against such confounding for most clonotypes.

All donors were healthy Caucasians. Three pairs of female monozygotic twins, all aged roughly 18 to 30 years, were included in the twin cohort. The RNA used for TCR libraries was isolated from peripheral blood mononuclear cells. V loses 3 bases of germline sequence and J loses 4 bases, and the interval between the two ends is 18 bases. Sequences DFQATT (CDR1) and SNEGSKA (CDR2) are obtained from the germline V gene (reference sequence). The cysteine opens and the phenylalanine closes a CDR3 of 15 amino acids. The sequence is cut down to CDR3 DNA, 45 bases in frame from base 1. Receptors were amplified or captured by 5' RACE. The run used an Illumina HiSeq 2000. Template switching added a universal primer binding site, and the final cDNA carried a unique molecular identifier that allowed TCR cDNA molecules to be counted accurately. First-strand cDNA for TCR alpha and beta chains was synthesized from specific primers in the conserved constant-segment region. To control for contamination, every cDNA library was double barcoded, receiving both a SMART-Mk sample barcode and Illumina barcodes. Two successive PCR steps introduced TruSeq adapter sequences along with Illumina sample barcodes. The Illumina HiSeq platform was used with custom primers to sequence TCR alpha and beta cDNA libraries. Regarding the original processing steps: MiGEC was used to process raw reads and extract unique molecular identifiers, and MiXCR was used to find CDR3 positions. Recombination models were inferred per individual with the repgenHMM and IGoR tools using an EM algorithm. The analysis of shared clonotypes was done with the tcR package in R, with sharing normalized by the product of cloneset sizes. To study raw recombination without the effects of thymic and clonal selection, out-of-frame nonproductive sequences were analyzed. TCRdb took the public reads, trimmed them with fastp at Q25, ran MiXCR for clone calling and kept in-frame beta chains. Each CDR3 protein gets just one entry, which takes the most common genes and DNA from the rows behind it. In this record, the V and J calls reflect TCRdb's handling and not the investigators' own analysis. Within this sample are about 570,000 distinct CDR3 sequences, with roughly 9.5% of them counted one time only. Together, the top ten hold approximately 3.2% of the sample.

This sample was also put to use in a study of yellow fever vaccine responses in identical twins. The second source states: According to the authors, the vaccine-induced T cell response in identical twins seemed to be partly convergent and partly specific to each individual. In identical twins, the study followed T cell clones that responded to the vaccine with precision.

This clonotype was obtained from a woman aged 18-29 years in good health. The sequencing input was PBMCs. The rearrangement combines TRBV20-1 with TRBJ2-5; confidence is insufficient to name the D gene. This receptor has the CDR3 CSASGVSPKRETQYF. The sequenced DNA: TGCAGTGCTAGCGGCGTGAGCCCTAAACGAGAGACCCAGTACTTC.